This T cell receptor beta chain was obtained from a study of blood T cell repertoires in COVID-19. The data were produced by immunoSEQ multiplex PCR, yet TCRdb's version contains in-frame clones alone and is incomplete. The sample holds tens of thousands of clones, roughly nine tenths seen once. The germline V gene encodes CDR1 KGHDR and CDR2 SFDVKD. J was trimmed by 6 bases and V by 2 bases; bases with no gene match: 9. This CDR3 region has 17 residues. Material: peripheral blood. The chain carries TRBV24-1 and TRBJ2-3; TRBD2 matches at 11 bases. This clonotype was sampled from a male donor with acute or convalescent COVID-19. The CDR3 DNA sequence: TGTGCCACCAGTGATTGGACTAGCGGGCCCTCCGTGGATACGCAGTATTTT. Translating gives CATSDWTSGPSVDTQYF.